The 27 T cell receptor beta chains presented below share a single source sample, sequenced in a study of T cell responses to AZD1222 COVID-19 vaccine. Repertoires were generated with immunoSEQ multiplex PCR, while TCRdb's copy carries only in-frame clones and drops some. The sample has 98,000 or so clones, 88% seen once. The sequenced sample was peripheral blood, obtained on day 0 of AZD1222 vaccination. The origin of the receptors is an adult in good health.

Turning to this clone: One end of the junction does not line up with germline, which may come from a read error. This CDR3 reads CASGDRVGKDTEAFF. As DNA, the CDR3 is TGTGCCAGCGGTGACAGGGTGGGGAAGGACACTGAAGCTTTCTTT. The gene calls are TRBV25-1 and TRBJ1-1, with 7 positions matching TRBD1. Germline assignment: CDR1 MGHDK and CDR2 SYGVNS. The CDR3 extends over 15 amino acids.

The chain couples TRBV5-6 to TRBJ1-2, with TRBD1 matching 9 bases. CDR3 length: 15 amino acids. V was pared by 2 bases and J by 8 bases, with 10 bases of the junction left unmatched. Germline CDR1 and CDR2: SGHDT and YYEEEE. For the CDR3, the DNA is TGTGCCAGCAGCTTATGGGACAGGGCTTCTAGGGGCTACACCTTC. Its protein product is CASSLWDRASRGYTF.

This clone has a handful of counts. The rearrangement uses TRBV30 and TRBJ2-1; 11 bases match TRBD2. Germline CDR1 is GTSNPN and CDR2 is SVGIG (reference sequence). V dropped 1 base and J dropped 5; count of bases not matched to a gene: 10. CDR3 length equals 17 residues. The CDR3 sequence is CAWSAPSLAGGHNEQFF. As DNA, the CDR3 is TGTGCCTGGAGTGCCCCCTCCCTAGCGGGGGGACACAATGAGCAGTTCTTC.

The chain has TRBV7-3 and TRBJ2-7; TRBD1 aligns across 8 bases. With V trimmed by 4 bases and J by 0 bases, 5 bases remained unmatched. The germline gives CDR1 SGHTA, CDR2 FQGTGA. This CDR3 comprises 15 residues. CDR3 DNA sequence: TGTGCCAGCAGCTCTACAGGGGGGTCCTCCTACGAGCAGTACTTC. It specifies CASSSTGGSSYEQYF.

The chain joins TRBV2 to TRBJ1-5, with D possibly matching TRBD1 (6 bases). Germline V gene lookup returns CDR1 SNHLY and CDR2 FYNNEI. The CDR3 sequence is 15 residues long. The germline V and J ends were trimmed by 3 bases and 5 bases, with 14 bases remaining between them. In DNA, the CDR3 is TGTGCCAGCAGTGACTGGGGGGGGGCACATCAGCCCCAGCATTTT. This sequence encodes CASSDWGGAHQPQHF.

The V call is TRBV9, the J call TRBJ1-2, with D maybe TRBD1 (6 bases). Germline-derived CDR1 and CDR2 are SGDLS and YYNGEE. The CDR3 runs to 15 residues. V was shortened by 3 bases and J by 2 bases, with 14 bases between the two germline ends. CDR3 amino acids: CASSATGQQNYGYTF. The CDR3 region has the DNA TGTGCCAGCAGCGCGACGGGACAACAAAACTATGGCTACACCTTC.

The chain links TRBV25-1 to TRBJ2-3, with 8 positions matching TRBD2. The CDR3 extends over 16 amino acids. V lost 1 base to trimming and J lost 6 bases; unmatched junction nucleotides: 9. The germline gives CDR1 MGHDK, CDR2 SYGVNS. The CDR3 region has the DNA TGTGCCAGCAGTGAATCGTACGGGGGGGCAGAGGATACGCAGTATTTT. It specifies CASSESYGGAEDTQYF. Full variable domain (rest looked up from reference TRBV25-1 and TRBJ2-3): EADIYQTPRYLVIGTGKKITLECSQTMGHDKMYWYQQDPGMELHLIHYSYGVNSTEKGDLSSESTVSRIRTEHFPLTLESARPSHTSQYLCASSESYGGAEDTQYFGPGTRLTVL.

The chain combines TRBV20-1 with TRBJ2-7; a weak D match, TRBD2 (6 bases). V was clipped by 7 bases and J by 1 base, with 8 bases between them. Germline lookup yields CDR1 DFQATT and CDR2 SNEGSKA (reference sequence). The CDR3 is 11 amino acids. Here the CDR3 reads CSVGTSYEQYF. DNA for the CDR3: TGCAGTGTAGGGACTTCCTACGAGCAGTACTTC.

The chain uses TRBV10-1 and TRBJ2-1; no clear D. The CDR3 runs to 13 residues. CDR1 and CDR2 (germline): WNHNN, SYGVQD (reference sequence). V shed 2 bases and J shed 4 bases, with 6 bases lying between them. The DNA for the CDR3 is TGCGCCAGCAGTGAGGCGCCTTACAATGAGCAGTTCTTC. Its translation is CASSEAPYNEQFF.

The V and J genes are TRBV4-1 and TRBJ2-1; 14 bases match TRBD2. Germline lookup yields CDR1 MGHRA and CDR2 YSYEKL. With V trimmed by 6 bases and J by 4 bases, 8 bases remained unmatched. CDR3 length: 17 residues. The CDR3 DNA is TGCGCCAGCAGTCGTGATGGGACTAGCGGGAGTTACAATGAGCAGTTCTTC. It codes for CASSRDGTSGSYNEQFF.

This clone was recorded only once. V usage is TRBV4-1 and J usage is TRBJ2-7; TRBD1 aligns across 7 bases. Per germline, CDR1 MGHRA and CDR2 YSYEKL. The V gene end was trimmed by 0 bases and the J gene end by 4 bases; junction bases not matched to a gene: 9. The CDR3 extends over 16 amino acids. CDR3 amino acids: CASSQEVQGPWYEQYF. For the CDR3, the DNA is TGCGCCAGCAGCCAAGAGGTACAGGGGCCATGGTACGAGCAGTACTTC.

V is TRBV5-4 and J is TRBJ2-3; 8 nucleotides line up with TRBD2. CDR3 size: 16 residues. Germline CDR1 reads SGHNT; CDR2 reads YYREEE (reference sequence). V gave up 1 base and J gave up 4 bases; unmatched junction bases: 8. CDR3 region: CASSLPQRGPPDTQYF. CDR3 sequence (DNA): TGTGCCAGCAGCTTGCCTCAGCGGGGGCCCCCAGATACGCAGTATTTT.

The chain couples TRBV3-1 (or the pseudogene TRBV3-2) to TRBJ1-5, with TRBD1 as a possible D gene (5 bases). Germline V gives CDR1 LGHDT, CDR2 YNNKEL (reference sequence). The CDR3 contains 18 residues. With 1 base removed from V and 7 bases from J, the gap between germline ends came to 23 bases. The CDR3 sequence: CASSQGDQSGGSWQPQHF. CDR3 coding DNA: TGTGCCAGCAGCCAAGGGGACCAGAGTGGGGGGTCATGGCAGCCCCAGCATTTT.

V usage is TRBV11-3 and J usage is TRBJ2-1; TRBD1 matches at 8 bases. The CDR3 has 14 residues. Unmatched junction bases numbered 10, after V lost 5 bases and J lost 10 bases. Germline V gene data show CDR1 as SGHNT and CDR2 as YENEEA. The CDR3 DNA follows: TGTGCCAGCAGCCCCCGAAGGACAGGGAGGGAGCAGTTCTTC. Protein product: CASSPRRTGREQFF.

The gene calls are TRBV19 and TRBJ2-5, with a weak D call TRBD2 (6 bases). Trimming removed 0 bases from V and 1 base from J, with 12 bases in between. This CDR3 is built from 16 residues. Germline loops: CDR1 LNHDA, CDR2 SQIVND (reference sequence). The chain's CDR3 is CASSIDPAGLQETQYF. The CDR3 nucleotides are TGTGCCAGTAGTATAGATCCGGCGGGGCTCCAAGAGACCCAGTACTTC.

This chain joins TRBV19 and TRBJ2-1; TRBD1 might be the D (5 bases). V was pared by 5 bases and J by 7 bases, with 18 bases between. Looked up from germline, CDR1 is LNHDA and CDR2 is SQIVND (reference sequence). This CDR3 spans 15 amino acids. CDR3 loop: CASSSPFSGLNEQFF. The CDR3 DNA reads as TGTGCCAGTAGTTCACCCTTCTCAGGGCTAAATGAGCAGTTCTTC.

The chain employs TRBV4-3 and TRBJ2-2; 10 bases agree with TRBD2. The CDR3 is made up of 17 amino acids. V lost 0 bases to trimming and J lost 3 bases; unmatched junction nucleotides: 4. The germline V gene has CDR1 LGHNA and CDR2 YSLEER. The CDR3 sequence is CASSQDFSGGDTGELFF. As DNA, the CDR3 is TGCGCCAGCAGCCAAGACTTCAGCGGGGGGGACACCGGGGAGCTGTTTTTT.

The gene calls are TRBV7-2 and TRBJ1-5; D unresolved. Germline V gene sequence: CDR1 SGHTA, CDR2 FQGNSA. This CDR3 is built from 12 residues. V was shortened by 8 bases and J by 0 bases, with 5 bases between the two germline ends. CDR3 in DNA: TGTGCCAGCGGGAATAGCAATCAGCCCCAGCATTTT. Translating it yields CASGNSNQPQHF.

The chain uses TRBV25-1 and TRBJ2-3, with 9 positions matching TRBD1. CDR1 MGHDK and CDR2 SYGVNS come from the germline V gene. The J segment lost 4 bases and the V segment lost 6 bases, leaving 11 bases of the junction unmatched. This CDR3 region has 16 residues. The CDR3 bases are TGTGCCAGCAGATTCGACACCGGGACAGGGTCAGATACGCAGTATTTT. It is translated as CASRFDTGTGSDTQYF.

The chain couples TRBV30 to TRBJ1-2; D remains unclear. Germline V lookup: CDR1 GTSNPN, CDR2 SVGIG (reference sequence). Between the trimmed V and J ends, which lost 8 bases and 6 bases, there was a span of 22 bases. CDR3 length: 14 residues. The CDR3 sequence: CARGSSRSVDGYTF. Written as DNA, the CDR3 is TGTGCCCGGGGTTCGAGCAGGTCGGTCGATGGCTACACCTTC.

The chain is built from TRBV14 and TRBJ2-4; D possibly corresponds to TRBD2 (5 bases). This CDR3 contains 14 residues. Germline CDR1 is SGHDN and CDR2 is FVKESK. The V end lost 6 bases, the J end lost 8 bases, and 17 bases lay between the germline ends. The DNA for the CDR3 is TGTGCCAGCAGTCGCTCGGGGTACATGGACATTCAGTACTTC. It encodes CASSRSGYMDIQYF.

This clone appeared a few times. The rearrangement joins TRBV28 to TRBJ1-2; possibly TRBD1 for D (6 bases). The germline CDR1 and CDR2 sequences are MDHEN and SYDVKM. V shed 1 base and J shed 8 bases, with 11 bases lying between them. There are 13 residues in the CDR3. The CDR3 protein is CASSLSGGYGYTF. The CDR3 bases are TGTGCCAGCAGTTTATCCGGGGGCTACGGCTACACCTTC.

The rearrangement joins TRBV6-5 to TRBJ1-3, with no clear D. The germline CDR1 and CDR2 sequences are MNHEY and SVGAGI. V lost 6 bases and J 9 bases, leaving 18 bases between the germline ends. The CDR3 length is 14 residues. This chain's CDR3 is CASRVRANQGTIYF. The CDR3 bases are TGTGCCAGCAGAGTCCGGGCGAACCAAGGCACCATATATTTT.

This chain joins TRBV24-1 and TRBJ2-5, with 8 bases identical to TRBD2. This CDR3 comprises 15 residues. Germline V CDR1 and CDR2: KGHDR, SFDVKD. Trimming cost V 3 bases and J 0 bases; bases outside gene matches: 2. CDR3 protein: CATSDQRGYQETQYF. CDR3 DNA sequence: TGTGCCACCAGTGATCAGCGGGGGTACCAAGAGACCCAGTACTTC.

This clone was seen only a few times. The chain uses TRBV3-1 (or the pseudogene TRBV3-2) and TRBJ2-5; D gene ambiguous. V dropped 1 base and J dropped 6 bases, with 3 bases sitting between them. The CDR3 has 11 residues. Germline loops: CDR1 LGHDT, CDR2 YNNKEL (reference sequence). CDR3 nucleotides: TGTGCCAGCAGCCAAGGGCAGACCCAGTACTTC. This gives the protein CASSQGQTQYF.

This chain links TRBV4-2 with TRBJ1-3, with a tentative D call TRBD1 (6 bases). Germline V gene data show CDR1 as LGHNA and CDR2 as YNFKEQ. The CDR3 covers 15 residues. Trimming left V 1 base short and J 2 bases short, with 9 bases between. The DNA for the CDR3 is TGTGCCAGCAGCCAAGTTACAGGGACTGGAAACACCATATATTTT. Translated, it gives CASSQVTGTGNTIYF.

The chain recombines TRBV5-4 with TRBJ1-3; D remains unclear. With 2 bases removed from V and 2 bases from J, the gap between germline ends came to 8 bases. This CDR3 contains 14 residues. From germline, CDR1 is SGHNT and CDR2 YYREEE (reference sequence). The CDR3, as DNA: TGTGCCAGCAGCTTAATTGGAGCTGGAAACACCATATATTTT. The encoded protein is CASSLIGAGNTIYF.